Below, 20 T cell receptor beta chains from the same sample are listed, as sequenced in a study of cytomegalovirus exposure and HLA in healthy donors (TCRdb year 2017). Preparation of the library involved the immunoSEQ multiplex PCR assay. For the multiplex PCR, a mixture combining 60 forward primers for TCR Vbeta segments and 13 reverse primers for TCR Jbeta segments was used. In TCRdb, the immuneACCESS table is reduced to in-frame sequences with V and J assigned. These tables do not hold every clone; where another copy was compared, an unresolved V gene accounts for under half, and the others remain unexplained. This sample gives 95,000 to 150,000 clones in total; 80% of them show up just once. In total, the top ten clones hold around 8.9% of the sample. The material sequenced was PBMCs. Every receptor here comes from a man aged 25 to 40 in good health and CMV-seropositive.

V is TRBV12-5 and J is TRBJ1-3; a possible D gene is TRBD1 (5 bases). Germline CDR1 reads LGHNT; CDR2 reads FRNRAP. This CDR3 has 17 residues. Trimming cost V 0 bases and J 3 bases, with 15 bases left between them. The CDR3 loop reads CASGLVLYGGSGNTIYF. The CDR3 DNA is TGTGCTAGTGGTTTGGTACTTTACGGGGGTAGTGGAAACACCATATATTTT.

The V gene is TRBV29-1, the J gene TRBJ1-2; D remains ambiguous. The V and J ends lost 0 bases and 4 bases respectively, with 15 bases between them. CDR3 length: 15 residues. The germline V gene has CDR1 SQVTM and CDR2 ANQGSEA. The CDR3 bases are TGCAGCGTTGAAGACGGATTACGGGGTGGCTATGGCTACACCTTC. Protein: CSVEDGLRGGYGYTF.

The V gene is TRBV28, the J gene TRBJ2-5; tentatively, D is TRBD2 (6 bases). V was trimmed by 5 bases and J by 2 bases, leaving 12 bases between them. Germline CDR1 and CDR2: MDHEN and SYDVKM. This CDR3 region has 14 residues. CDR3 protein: CASSGRGRQETQYF. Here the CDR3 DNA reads TGTGCCAGCAGTGGCCGGGGGAGGCAAGAGACCCAGTACTTC. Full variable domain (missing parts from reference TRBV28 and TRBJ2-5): DVKVTQSSRYLVKRTGEKVFLECVQDMDHENMFWYRQDPGLGLRLIYFSYDVKMKEKGDIPEGYSVSREKKERFSLILESASTNQTSMYLCASSGRGRQETQYFGPGTRLLVL.

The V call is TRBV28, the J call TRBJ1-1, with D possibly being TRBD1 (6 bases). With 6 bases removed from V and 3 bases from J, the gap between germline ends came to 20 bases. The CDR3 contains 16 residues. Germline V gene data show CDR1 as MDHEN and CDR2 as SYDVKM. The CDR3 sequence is CASSHAGGRGDTEAFF. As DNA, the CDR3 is TGTGCCAGCAGCCACGCTGGGGGCCGAGGGGACACTGAAGCTTTCTTT.

The CDR3 DNA follows: TGCGCCAGCAGCTTGAGGGGGCAGAATTCACCCCTCCACTTT. This gives the protein CASSLRGQNSPLHF. This rearrangement joins TRBV5-1 to TRBJ1-6; 7 nucleotides line up with TRBD1. This CDR3 region has 14 residues. CDR1 is SGHRS and CDR2 is YFSETQ in the germline V gene. Germline trimming cut 1 base from V and 7 bases from J; bases unmatched to any gene: 2. Supplemented by reference TRBV5-1 and TRBJ1-6, the full variable domain reads KAGVTQTPRYLIKTRGQQVTLSCSPISGHRSVSWYQQTPGQGLQFLFEYFSETQRNKGNFPGRFSGRQFSNSRSEMNVSTLELGDSALYLCASSLRGQNSPLHFGNGTRLTVT.

The CDR3 loop is CASSFQGAAGELFF. The CDR3 DNA sequence: TGTGCCAGCAGCTTTCAGGGGGCGGCCGGGGAGCTGTTTTTT. The rearrangement joins TRBV7-9 to TRBJ2-2; 8 bases align to TRBD1. The germline V gene encodes CDR1 SEHNR and CDR2 FQNEAQ (reference sequence). The CDR3 is 14 amino acids. V lost 3 bases, J lost 6 bases, and 3 bases stayed unmatched.

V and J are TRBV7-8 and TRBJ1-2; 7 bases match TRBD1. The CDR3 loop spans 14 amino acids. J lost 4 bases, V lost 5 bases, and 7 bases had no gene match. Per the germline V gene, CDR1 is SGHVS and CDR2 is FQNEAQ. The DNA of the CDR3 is TGTGCCAGCAGCCCCAGGGACAGCTTCTATGGCTACACCTTC. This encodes CASSPRDSFYGYTF.

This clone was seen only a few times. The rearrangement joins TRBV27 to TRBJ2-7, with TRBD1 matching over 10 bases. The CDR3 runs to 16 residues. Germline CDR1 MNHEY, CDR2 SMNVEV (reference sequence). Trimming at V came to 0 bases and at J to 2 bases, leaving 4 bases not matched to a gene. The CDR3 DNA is TGTGCCAGCAGTTTATCCCGGACAGGGGGTGCCTACGAGCAGTACTTC. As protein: CASSLSRTGGAYEQYF.

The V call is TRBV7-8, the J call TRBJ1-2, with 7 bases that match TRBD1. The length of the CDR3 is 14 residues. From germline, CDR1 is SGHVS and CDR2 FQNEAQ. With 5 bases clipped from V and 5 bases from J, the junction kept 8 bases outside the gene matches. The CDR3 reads CASSGAQGRYGYTF. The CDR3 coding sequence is TGTGCCAGCAGCGGAGCACAGGGGAGGTATGGCTACACCTTC.

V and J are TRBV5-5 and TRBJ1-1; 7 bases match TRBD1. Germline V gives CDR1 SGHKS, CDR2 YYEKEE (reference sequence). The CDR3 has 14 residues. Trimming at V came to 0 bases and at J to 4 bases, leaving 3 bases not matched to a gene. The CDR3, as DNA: TGTGCCAGCAGCTTGGGGGCAGGGGGCACTGAAGCTTTCTTT. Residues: CASSLGAGGTEAFF.

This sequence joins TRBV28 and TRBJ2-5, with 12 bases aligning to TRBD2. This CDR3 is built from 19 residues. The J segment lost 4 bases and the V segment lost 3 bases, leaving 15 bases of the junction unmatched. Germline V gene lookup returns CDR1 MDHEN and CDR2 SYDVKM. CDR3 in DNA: TGTGCCAGCAGTTTCAGACTAGCGGGGGCCATACTCAGAGGAGAGACCCAGTACTTC. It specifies CASSFRLAGAILRGETQYF.

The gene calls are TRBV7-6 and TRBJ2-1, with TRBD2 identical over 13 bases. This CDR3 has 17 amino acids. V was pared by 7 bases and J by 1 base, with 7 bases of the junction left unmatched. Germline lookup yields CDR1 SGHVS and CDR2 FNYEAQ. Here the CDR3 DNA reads TGTGCCAGCACCCAGGGACTAGCGGGGTGGTCCTACAATGAGCAGTTCTTC. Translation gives CASTQGLAGWSYNEQFF.

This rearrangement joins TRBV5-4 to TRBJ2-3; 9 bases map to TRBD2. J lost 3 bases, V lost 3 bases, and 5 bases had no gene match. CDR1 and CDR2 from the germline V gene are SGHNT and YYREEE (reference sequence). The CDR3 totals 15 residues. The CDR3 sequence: CASSSLLAGTDTQYF. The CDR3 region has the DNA TGTGCCAGCAGCTCTCTCCTAGCGGGGACAGATACGCAGTATTTT.

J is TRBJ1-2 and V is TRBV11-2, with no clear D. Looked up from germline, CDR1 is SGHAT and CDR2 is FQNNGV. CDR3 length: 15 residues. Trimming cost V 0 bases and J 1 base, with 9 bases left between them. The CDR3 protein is CASSLEGRGNYGYTF. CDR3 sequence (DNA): TGTGCCAGCAGCTTAGAAGGACGGGGTAACTATGGCTACACCTTC.

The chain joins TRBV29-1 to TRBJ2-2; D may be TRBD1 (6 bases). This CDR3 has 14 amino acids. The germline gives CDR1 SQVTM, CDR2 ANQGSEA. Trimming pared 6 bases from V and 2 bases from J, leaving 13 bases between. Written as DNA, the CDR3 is TGCAGCGTCCAGACAGGATTCAACACCGGGGAGCTGTTTTTT. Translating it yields CSVQTGFNTGELFF.

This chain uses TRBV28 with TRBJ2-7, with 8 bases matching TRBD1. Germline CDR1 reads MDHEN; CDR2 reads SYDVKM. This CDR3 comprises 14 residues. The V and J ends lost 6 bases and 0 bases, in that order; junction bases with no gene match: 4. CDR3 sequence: CASSWGQVSYEQYF. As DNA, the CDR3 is TGTGCCAGCAGCTGGGGACAGGTCTCCTACGAGCAGTACTTC. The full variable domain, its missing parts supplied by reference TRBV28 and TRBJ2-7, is DVKVTQSSRYLVKRTGEKVFLECVQDMDHENMFWYRQDPGLGLRLIYFSYDVKMKEKGDIPEGYSVSREKKERFSLILESASTNQTSMYLCASSWGQVSYEQYFGPGTRLTVT.

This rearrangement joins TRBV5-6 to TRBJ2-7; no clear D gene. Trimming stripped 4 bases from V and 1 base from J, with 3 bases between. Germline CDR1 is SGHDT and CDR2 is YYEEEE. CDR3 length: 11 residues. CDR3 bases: TGTGCCAGCAGCGTATCCTACGAGCAGTACTTC. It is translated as CASSVSYEQYF. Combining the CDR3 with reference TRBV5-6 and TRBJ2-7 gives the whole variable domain DAGVTQSPTHLIKTRGQQVTLRCSPKSGHDTVSWYQQALGQGPQFIFQYYEEEERQRGNFPDRFSGHQFPNYSSELNVNALLLGDSALYLCASSVSYEQYFGPGTRLTVT.

CDR3 nucleotide sequence: TGTGCCAGCAGTGCCCGGGTGCCGCTCACTGAAGCTTTCTTT. It yields the protein CASSARVPLTEAFF. The chain uses TRBV6-1 and TRBJ1-1, with unresolved D. Germline V gene sequence: CDR1 MNHNS, CDR2 SASEGT. V was cut by 4 bases and J by 4 bases, with 13 bases left in between. This CDR3 comprises 14 residues.

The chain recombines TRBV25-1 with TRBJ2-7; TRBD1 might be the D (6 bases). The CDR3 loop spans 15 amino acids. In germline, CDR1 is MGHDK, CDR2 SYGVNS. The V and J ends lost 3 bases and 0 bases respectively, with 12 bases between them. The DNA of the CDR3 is TGTGCCAGCAGTGAGGGGGCAGCCTCCTCCTACGAGCAGTACTTC. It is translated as CASSEGAASSYEQYF.

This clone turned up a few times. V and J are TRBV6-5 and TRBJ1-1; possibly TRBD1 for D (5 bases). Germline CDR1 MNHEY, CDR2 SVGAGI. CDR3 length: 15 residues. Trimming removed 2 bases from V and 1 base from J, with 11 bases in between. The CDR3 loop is CASSYEPGSNTEAFF. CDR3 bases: TGTGCCAGCAGTTACGAACCAGGGTCGAACACTGAAGCTTTCTTT.